The TCR beta chain described here comes from a study of control samples from healthy donors and cancer patients (dated by TCRdb to about 2020). The table lists this clone with a count of one. The antigen it binds to is not known. Base qualities are not provided; no much larger clone lies one nucleotide away. Receptor libraries were prepared by the immunoSEQ multiplex PCR assay. Sourced from immuneACCESS, this table was stored by TCRdb with only in-frame sequences that have V and J called. A share of the clones is absent; for the studies checked, an unresolved V gene accounts for under half, and the remainder has no known explanation. This sample gives some 150,000 clones in total; about 90% of them show up just once. The top ten hold more than 6.5% of the sample. Trimming removed 3 bases from V and 0 bases from J, leaving 8 bases between the germline ends. The CDR3 goes from the cysteine to the phenylalanine over 13 residues. Only CDR3 DNA is held: 39 bases, read in frame from base 1. The germline V gene provides CDR1 SQVTM and CDR2 ANQGSEA.

The sequencing input was blood. The chain joins TRBV29-1 to TRBJ1-1, with the D gene too uncertain to name. This clonotype was sampled from a man aged 18-30 years in good health. The nucleotide sequence is TGCAGCGTTGACAGGTACATGAACACTGAAGCTTTCTTT. Its product reads: CSVDRYMNTEAFF.